These 26 T cell receptor beta chains originate from one sample sequenced in a study of shared clonotypes between healthy human individuals. Here immunoSEQ multiplex PCR was the method, and the copy in TCRdb shows in-frame clones only, minus some. Of 750,000 to 1,000,000 clones listed, almost 95% were seen once; the top ten hold under 30%. Naive CD8 cells lacked CD45RO and underwent positive selection for CCR7, leaving out terminally differentiated effector memory CD45RA+ cells. The sample comprised naive CD8+ T cells sorted from blood. These receptors originate from a man aged 30-40 years in good health.

V gene TRBV19 combines with J gene TRBJ2-3; D ambiguous. The CDR3 extends over 15 amino acids. Germline lookup yields CDR1 LNHDA and CDR2 SQIVND (reference sequence). The V gene lost 4 bases and the J gene lost 1 base, with 12 bases spanning the gap. The CDR3 reads CASSSRPGGTDTQYF. CDR3 DNA: TGTGCCAGTAGTAGCCGCCCCGGCGGCACAGATACGCAGTATTTT.

The chain is built from TRBV10-2 and TRBJ2-1; 9 nucleotides match TRBD2. The CDR3 has 16 residues. J gave up 2 bases and V 6 bases, and 8 bases lay outside the gene matches. Germline V lookup: CDR1 WSHSY, CDR2 SAAADI. The CDR3 sequence is CASRTSSGVTYNEQFF. The CDR3 DNA is TGCGCCAGCAGGACTTCTAGCGGGGTTACCTACAATGAGCAGTTCTTC.

The V call is TRBV7-9, the J call TRBJ2-7; D is uncertain. This CDR3 has 14 residues. The germline V gene has CDR1 SEHNR and CDR2 FQNEAQ (reference sequence). V lost 5 bases, J lost 3 bases, and 14 bases lay in between. The chain's CDR3 is CASSQIDNRYEQYF. As DNA, the CDR3 is TGTGCCAGCAGCCAGATTGACAATCGCTACGAGCAGTACTTC.

The J gene is TRBJ2-5, the V gene TRBV28; 15 positions agree with TRBD2. The CDR3 is 19 amino acids. Germline V gives CDR1 MDHEN, CDR2 SYDVKM. With V trimmed by 8 bases and J by 5 bases, 18 bases remained unmatched. CDR3 sequence: CASSGQPWTSGRAGETQYF. The CDR3 DNA reads as TGTGCCAGCTCCGGACAGCCGTGGACTAGCGGGAGGGCCGGGGAGACCCAGTACTTC.

The CDR3 protein is CASSFRAETDTQYF. The CDR3 region has the DNA TGTGCCAGCAGTTTTAGGGCCGAGACAGATACGCAGTATTTT. This rearrangement joins TRBV28 to TRBJ2-3; D call uncertain. Between the trimmed V and J ends, which lost 3 bases and 3 bases, there was a span of 10 bases. This CDR3 is 14 amino acids long. Germline V gene lookup returns CDR1 MDHEN and CDR2 SYDVKM. Filled out from reference TRBV28 and TRBJ2-3, the complete variable domain reads DVKVTQSSRYLVKRTGEKVFLECVQDMDHENMFWYRQDPGLGLRLIYFSYDVKMKEKGDIPEGYSVSREKKERFSLILESASTNQTSMYLCASSFRAETDTQYFGPGTRLTVL.

This clone occurred once. The CDR3 DNA reads as TGTGCCAGCAGCTTAGGGGACAGCCCCAATGAGCAGTTCTTC. Its protein is CASSLGDSPNEQFF. The rearrangement uses TRBV7-9 and TRBJ2-1; TRBD1 agrees at 7 bases. The ends lost 1 base at V and 6 bases at J; junction bases unmatched: 3. CDR1 and CDR2 (germline): SEHNR, FQNEAQ (reference sequence). This CDR3 has 14 residues.

CDR3 residues: CASSQTGRYEQYF. The CDR3 bases are TGTGCCAGCAGTCAGACAGGTCGCTACGAGCAGTACTTC. The chain joins TRBV7-9 to TRBJ2-7, with a tentative D call TRBD1 (6 bases). This CDR3 spans 13 amino acids. Germline V gene lookup returns CDR1 SEHNR and CDR2 FQNEAQ (reference sequence). Trimming took 6 bases from V and 3 from J, leaving 12 bases between them.

This chain uses TRBV6-5 with TRBJ2-7; 13 bases line up with TRBD2. This CDR3 is 15 amino acids long. The germline CDR1 and CDR2 sequences are MNHEY and SVGAGI. With 5 bases clipped from V and 2 bases from J, the junction kept 3 bases outside the gene matches. CDR3 protein: CASSRTSGRAYEQYF. Written as DNA, the CDR3 is TGTGCCAGCAGTAGAACTAGCGGGAGGGCCTACGAGCAGTACTTC.

V and J are TRBV2 and TRBJ2-7, with D possibly TRBD1 on 6 matching bases. Germline CDR1 and CDR2: SNHLY and FYNNEI. The V gene lost 6 bases and the J gene lost 2 bases, with 8 bases spanning the gap. This CDR3 is built from 12 residues. This CDR3 is CASRDSPYEQYF. In nucleotides, the CDR3 is TGTGCCAGCAGGGACAGCCCCTACGAGCAGTACTTC. The entire variable domain, with the rest obtained from reference TRBV2 and TRBJ2-7, is as follows: EPEVTQTPSHQVTQMGQEVILRCVPISNHLYFYWYRQILGQKVEFLVSFYNNEISEKSEIFDDQFSVERPDGSNFTLKIRSTKLEDSAMYFCASRDSPYEQYFGPGTRLTVT.

The chain uses TRBV11-2 and TRBJ2-1, with D possibly matching TRBD1 (5 bases). Trimming shortened V by 2 bases and J by 3 bases, and 14 bases separated the two germline ends. The CDR3 has 16 amino acids. Germline V gene data show CDR1 as SGHAT and CDR2 as FQNNGV. The CDR3 coding sequence is TGTGCCAGCAGCTTATTCATAGGAGACAGCTACAATGAGCAGTTCTTC. It yields the protein CASSLFIGDSYNEQFF.

The gene calls are TRBV9 and TRBJ2-7, with 9 nucleotides matching TRBD1. With 7 bases clipped from V and 3 bases from J, the junction kept 5 bases outside the gene matches. The CDR3 loop spans 13 amino acids. Germline CDR1 SGDLS, CDR2 YYNGEE. CDR3 coding DNA: TGTGCCAGCTCGAGGACAGGGGACTACGAGCAGTACTTC. As protein: CASSRTGDYEQYF.

The V gene is TRBV28, the J gene TRBJ2-1, with D hard to call. Trimming shortened V by 2 bases and J by 4 bases, and 18 bases separated the two germline ends. The CDR3 has 17 residues. Germline CDR1 and CDR2: MDHEN and SYDVKM. CDR3 nucleotides: TGTGCCAGCAGTTTACCTTCAAGGGTGCGCCTATACAATGAGCAGTTCTTC. Its translation: CASSLPSRVRLYNEQFF. Based on the CDR3 plus reference TRBV28 and TRBJ2-1, the full variable domain is DVKVTQSSRYLVKRTGEKVFLECVQDMDHENMFWYRQDPGLGLRLIYFSYDVKMKEKGDIPEGYSVSREKKERFSLILESASTNQTSMYLCASSLPSRVRLYNEQFFGPGTRLTVL.

This clone was seen only once. The rearrangement joins TRBV5-4 to TRBJ2-7, with 7 bases that match TRBD1. Per the germline V gene, CDR1 is SGHNT and CDR2 is YYREEE (reference sequence). With V trimmed by 8 bases and J by 3 bases, 11 bases remained unmatched. The CDR3 contains 14 residues. CDR3 residues: CASHRQGLNYEQYF. In DNA, the CDR3 is TGTGCCAGTCACAGACAGGGTCTGAACTACGAGCAGTACTTC.

The chain has TRBV5-1 and TRBJ2-5; no firm D call. The CDR3 runs 13 residues. The germline CDR1 and CDR2 sequences are SGHRS and YFSETQ. V was cut by 0 bases and J by 3 bases, with 6 bases left in between. The DNA for the CDR3 is TGCGCCAGCAGCTTGGGGGTAGAAGAGACCCAGTACTTC. It yields the protein CASSLGVEETQYF. The full variable domain, its missing parts supplied by reference TRBV5-1 and TRBJ2-5, is KAGVTQTPRYLIKTRGQQVTLSCSPISGHRSVSWYQQTPGQGLQFLFEYFSETQRNKGNFPGRFSGRQFSNSRSEMNVSTLELGDSALYLCASSLGVEETQYFGPGTRLLVL.

The chain recombines TRBV7-8 with TRBJ1-5; no clear D. The ends were cut back, 8 bases at V and 3 bases at J, with 5 bases in the middle. Germline CDR1 SGHVS, CDR2 FQNEAQ. The CDR3 has 11 residues. This chain's CDR3 is CASGDNQPQHF. DNA for the CDR3: TGTGCCAGCGGGGACAATCAGCCCCAGCATTTT.

As to this clone: Sequence at one end of the junction differs from germline and may be a read error. The chain combines TRBV9 with TRBJ2-1, with D perhaps matching TRBD2 (5 bases). There are 10 residues in the CDR3. CDR1 SGDLS and CDR2 YYNGEE come from the germline V gene. This chain's CDR3 is CASSGKQRVF. CDR3 DNA: TGTGCCAGCAGCGGAAAACAGAGGGTCTTC.

The V and J genes are TRBV29-1 and TRBJ1-1; D might be TRBD1 (5 bases). The germline gives CDR1 SQVTM, CDR2 ANQGSEA. V was shortened by 0 bases and J by 5 bases, with 13 bases between the two germline ends. This CDR3 has 14 residues. The CDR3 sequence is CSVEEGAGRTEAFF. The CDR3 nucleotides are TGCAGCGTTGAAGAAGGGGCAGGGAGAACTGAAGCTTTCTTT. Variable domain in full (rest from reference TRBV29-1 and TRBJ1-1): SAVISQKPSRDICQRGTSLTIQCQVDSQVTMMFWYRQQPGQSLTLIATANQGSEATYESGFVIDKFPISRPNLTFSTLTVSNMSPEDSSIYLCSVEEGAGRTEAFFGQGTRLTVV.

This clone was found once. The rearrangement uses TRBV27 and TRBJ2-7; D is unclear. The ends were cut back, 5 bases at V and 6 bases at J, with 14 bases in the middle. CDR1 MNHEY and CDR2 SMNVEV come from the germline V gene (reference sequence). The CDR3 runs 13 residues. The CDR3 bases are TGTGCCAGCAGTCCGCCAGGAGTTCGCGAGCAGTACTTC. This sequence encodes CASSPPGVREQYF.

On this clone itself: The same CDR3 is also encoded by other DNA sequences in this sample. The J gene is TRBJ1-5, the V gene TRBV5-8; no definite D call. The V gene's germline CDR1 is SGHTS and CDR2 YDEGEE. The CDR3 runs to 11 residues. With 2 bases removed from V and 3 bases from J, the gap between germline ends came to 0 bases. The CDR3 bases are TGTGCCAGCAGCTTCAATCAGCCCCAGCATTTT. It encodes CASSFNQPQHF.

In the case of this clone: Within the sample, other DNA sequences also encode this same CDR3. CDR3 amino acids: CASSFVGNEQYF. CDR3 DNA: TGTGCCAGCAGTTTTGTGGGAAACGAGCAGTACTTC. The chain uses TRBV28 and TRBJ2-7; the D is unclear. CDR3 size: 12 residues. V shed 3 bases and J shed 5 bases, with 8 bases lying between them. CDR1 MDHEN and CDR2 SYDVKM come from the germline V gene.

To note about this clone: Distinct nucleotide sequences in the sample also encode this CDR3. The CDR3 loop is CASSLWAGQPQHF. DNA of the CDR3: TGTGCCAGCAGTTTATGGGCGGGTCAGCCCCAGCATTTT. The rearrangement uses TRBV27 and TRBJ1-5; D ambiguous. Trimming removed 1 base at V and 6 bases at J, with 7 bases between. This CDR3 is 13 amino acids long. Germline lookup yields CDR1 MNHEY and CDR2 SMNVEV (reference sequence).

V and J are TRBV21-1 and TRBJ2-3; TRBD1, the D gene given by the table, was not confirmed from the DNA. TRBV21-1 is annotated as a pseudogene. The CDR3 totals 15 residues. The CDR3 here is CASSDQDSHTDTQYF. The CDR3 DNA follows: TGTGCCAGCAGCGACCAGGACAGCCACACAGATACGCAGTATTTT.

J is TRBJ2-3 and V is TRBV9; 14 bases are a match to TRBD2. Germline lookup yields CDR1 SGDLS and CDR2 YYNGEE. This CDR3 region has 16 residues. V was pared by 4 bases and J by 3 bases, with 4 bases of the junction left unmatched. The CDR3 DNA reads as TGTGCCAGCAGCCTCAGGACTAGCGGGAGGACAGATACGCAGTATTTT. Protein product: CASSLRTSGRTDTQYF.

Only a few counts were recorded for this clone. The chain recombines TRBV30 with TRBJ2-5; D possibly corresponds to TRBD2 (5 bases). The CDR3 runs 11 residues. The germline V and J ends were trimmed by 2 bases and 6 bases, with 7 bases remaining between them. Germline lookup yields CDR1 GTSNPN and CDR2 SVGIG (reference sequence). CDR3 region: CAWSSGQTQYF. The CDR3 region has the DNA TGTGCCTGGAGTAGCGGTCAGACCCAGTACTTC.

This clone was picked up one time. This chain's CDR3 is CASSVGLSYEQYF. CDR3 DNA: TGTGCCAGCAGCGTGGGACTCTCCTACGAGCAGTACTTC. The chain employs TRBV5-6 and TRBJ2-7; D is possibly TRBD2 (6 bases). V was trimmed by 4 bases and J by 0 bases, leaving 8 bases between them. This CDR3 is 13 amino acids long. CDR1 is SGHDT and CDR2 is YYEEEE in the germline V gene.

This chain connects TRBV28 to TRBJ1-1, with D tentatively TRBD1 (6 bases). The CDR3 length is 14 residues. Looked up from germline, CDR1 is MDHEN and CDR2 is SYDVKM. Trimming removed 5 bases at V and 4 bases at J, with 14 bases between. The CDR3: CASSPITGITEAFF. The CDR3 DNA reads as TGTGCCAGCAGTCCTATTACAGGGATCACTGAAGCTTTCTTT.